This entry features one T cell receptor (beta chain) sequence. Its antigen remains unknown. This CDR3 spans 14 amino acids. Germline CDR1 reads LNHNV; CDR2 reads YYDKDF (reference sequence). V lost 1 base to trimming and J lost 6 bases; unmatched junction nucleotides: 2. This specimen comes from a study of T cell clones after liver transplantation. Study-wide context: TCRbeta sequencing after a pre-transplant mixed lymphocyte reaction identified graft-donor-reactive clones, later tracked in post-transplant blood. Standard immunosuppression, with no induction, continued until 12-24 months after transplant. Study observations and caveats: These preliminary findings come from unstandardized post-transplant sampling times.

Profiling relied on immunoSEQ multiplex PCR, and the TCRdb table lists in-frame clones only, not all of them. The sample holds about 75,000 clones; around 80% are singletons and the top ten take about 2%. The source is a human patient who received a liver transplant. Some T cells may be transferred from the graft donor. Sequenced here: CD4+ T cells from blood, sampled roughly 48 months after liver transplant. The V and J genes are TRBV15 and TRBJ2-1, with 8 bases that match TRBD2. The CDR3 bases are TGTGCCACCAGCAGAGCAGCGGGAGTCAATGAGCAGTTCTTC. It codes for CATSRAAGVNEQFF.